The TCR beta chain under discussion was sequenced for a study of control samples from healthy donors and cancer patients. Clones were sequenced by immunoSEQ multiplex PCR, and TCRdb holds only the in-frame ones, with some missing. Of some 15,000 clones listed, about 90% are singletons. Germline V gene sequence: CDR1 GTSNPN, CDR2 SVGIG (reference sequence). The germline V and J ends were trimmed by 2 bases and 0 bases, with 12 bases remaining between them. The CDR3 totals 15 residues. The gene calls are TRBV30 and TRBJ2-3; weak D call: TRBD2 (7 bases). The TCR sequence derives from a woman in her 70s with colorectal cancer. The sample taken for sequencing was PBMCs. CDR3 sequence: CAWSRGGPSTDTQYF. DNA of the CDR3: TGTGCCTGGAGTAGGGGGGGGCCTAGCACAGATACGCAGTATTTT.